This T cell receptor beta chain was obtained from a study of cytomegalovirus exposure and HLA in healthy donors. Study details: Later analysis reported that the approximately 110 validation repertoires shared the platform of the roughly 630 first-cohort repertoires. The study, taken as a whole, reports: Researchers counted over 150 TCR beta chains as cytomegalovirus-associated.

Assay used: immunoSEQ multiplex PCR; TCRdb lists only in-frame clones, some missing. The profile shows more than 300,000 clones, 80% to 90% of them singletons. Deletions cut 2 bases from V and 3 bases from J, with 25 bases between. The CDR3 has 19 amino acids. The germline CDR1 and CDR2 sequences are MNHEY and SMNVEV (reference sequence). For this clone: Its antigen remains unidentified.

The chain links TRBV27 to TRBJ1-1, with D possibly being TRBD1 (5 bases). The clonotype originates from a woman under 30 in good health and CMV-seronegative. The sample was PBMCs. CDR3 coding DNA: TGTGCCAGCAGTTTAAACCCCACCCCGGGCAGGGCCCCCCACACTGAAGCTTTCTTT. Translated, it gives CASSLNPTPGRAPHTEAFF.